The sequence of this T cell receptor (beta chain) was determined in a study of memory CD4+ T cells and cytomegalovirus serostatus. Study-level background: Of the healthy Belgian adults, eight or nine were CMV seropositive and 24 seronegative.

Measured with immunoSEQ multiplex PCR; TCRdb has only the in-frame clones, and not every one. The sample lists 25,000 to 40,000 clones; around 76% were seen once. Study observations and caveats: Of more than 150 reported CMV TCRbeta sequences, 60 to 85 were found in memory CD4+ repertoires.

To note about this clone: Antigen specificity is unknown.

Single viable CD3+CD4+CD8-CD45RO+ cells were sorted as the memory CD4+ T cells. V was clipped by 8 bases and J by 7 bases; unmatched bases: 9. The CDR3 has 14 amino acids. The germline CDR1 and CDR2 sequences are MDHEN and SYDVKM. Material for sequencing was memory CD4+ T cells from blood. The chain couples TRBV28 to TRBJ1-5; 9 bases fit TRBD1. The sequence was obtained from an adult in good health and CMV-seronegative. Some clones in this sample may be carry-over from other donors' samples. CDR3 protein: CASFSGGQGQPQHF. CDR3 coding DNA: TGTGCCAGCTTCTCCGGGGGACAGGGACAGCCCCAGCATTTT. Full variable domain (outside the CDR3, taken from reference TRBV28 and TRBJ1-5): DVKVTQSSRYLVKRTGEKVFLECVQDMDHENMFWYRQDPGLGLRLIYFSYDVKMKEKGDIPEGYSVSREKKERFSLILESASTNQTSMYLCASFSGGQGQPQHFGDGTRLSIL.